This T cell receptor beta chain stems from a study of radiotherapy plus CTLA-4 blockade in lung cancer. Study as a whole: Objective responses occurred in 18% of patients; around 30% had disease control. General study results and limits: An expansion of tumor-derived TCR clones occurred in blood after radiotherapy plus ipilimumab. Early blood T cell clone dynamics reportedly forecast response best, with interferon-beta.

Chemo-refractory metastatic non-small-cell lung cancer patients underwent focal radiation alongside CTLA-4 blockade with ipilimumab. Generated by immunoSEQ multiplex PCR, the TCRdb table keeps only in-frame clones and is missing some. The sample yields roughly 62,000 clones, approximately 79% seen once. This CDR3 comprises 16 residues. In germline, CDR1 is SGHTA, CDR2 FQGTGA. V lost 5 bases, J lost 0 bases, and 6 bases stayed unmatched. With respect to this clone: What it binds is unknown.

The clonotype comes from a human donor with non-small cell lung cancer who had a complete response to radiotherapy plus ipilimumab. The chain combines TRBV7-3 with TRBJ2-3; 9 bases map to TRBD2. The sequencing used peripheral blood, collected from a patient treated with radiotherapy plus ipilimumab. The chain's CDR3 is CASSQNSGRSTDTQYF. For the CDR3, the DNA is TGTGCCAGCAGCCAGAATAGCGGGAGAAGCACAGATACGCAGTATTTT. The whole variable domain, remainder taken from reference TRBV7-3 and TRBJ2-3, is GAGVSQTPSNKVTEKGKYVELRCDPISGHTALYWYRQSLGQGPEFLIYFQGTGAADDSGLPNDRFFAVRPEGSVSTLKIQRTERGDSAVYLCASSQNSGRSTDTQYFGPGTRLTVL.